Sequencing of this TCR beta chain was carried out in a study of T cells in Graves' hyperthyroidism and ophthalmopathy. The study left out patients who had uncontrolled infection, other autoimmune disease, pregnancy or lactation. Trimming removed 8 bases at V and 7 bases at J, with 17 bases between. CDR1 and CDR2 (germline): SGHVS, FQNEAQ. This CDR3 comprises 13 residues. Whole-study results and caveats: Blood also carried most thyroid clonotypes expanded above 0.001.

There were TCR beta CDR3 regions amplified from RNA transcripts. First-round RT-PCR targeting the TCR CDR3 was performed with the HTBI primer set. One entry per CDR3 protein, called by TCRdb with MiXCR from the multiplex PCR reads. The repertoire holds 660,000 or so distinct CDR3 sequences, with about 45% as singletons. As concerns this clonotype: Its target is not known.

The clonotype originates from an adult man with Graves' disease, either hyperthyroidism or ophthalmopathy (not recorded which). The sequencing sample was made of peripheral blood or thyroid tissue (not recorded which). The rearrangement joins TRBV7-8 to TRBJ1-2, with D maybe TRBD1 (6 bases). CDR3 DNA sequence: TGTGCCAGCGGTGGGGGGGCACGTCGTGGCTACACCTTC. Translated, it gives CASGGGARRGYTF.